The T cell receptor (beta chain) described here comes from a study of T cell changes during pregnancy in multiple sclerosis. Sequenced by immunoSEQ multiplex PCR; TCRdb stores in-frame clones only, minus some. The profile shows around 40,000 clones, just over 90% of them singletons. The V and J ends lost 8 bases and 7 bases, in that order; junction bases with no gene match: 3. There are 12 residues in the CDR3. Per germline, CDR1 LNHDA and CDR2 SQIVND (reference sequence). The TCR sequence derives from a female donor in good health, enrolled as a control in a pregnancy study. The source was CD4+ T cells from peripheral blood mononuclear cells, collected in the first trimester of pregnancy. The chain has TRBV19 and TRBJ2-4, with 9 bases matching TRBD1. CDR3 protein: CASRDRVNIQYF. CDR3 coding DNA: TGTGCCAGTCGGGACAGGGTTAACATTCAGTACTTC.